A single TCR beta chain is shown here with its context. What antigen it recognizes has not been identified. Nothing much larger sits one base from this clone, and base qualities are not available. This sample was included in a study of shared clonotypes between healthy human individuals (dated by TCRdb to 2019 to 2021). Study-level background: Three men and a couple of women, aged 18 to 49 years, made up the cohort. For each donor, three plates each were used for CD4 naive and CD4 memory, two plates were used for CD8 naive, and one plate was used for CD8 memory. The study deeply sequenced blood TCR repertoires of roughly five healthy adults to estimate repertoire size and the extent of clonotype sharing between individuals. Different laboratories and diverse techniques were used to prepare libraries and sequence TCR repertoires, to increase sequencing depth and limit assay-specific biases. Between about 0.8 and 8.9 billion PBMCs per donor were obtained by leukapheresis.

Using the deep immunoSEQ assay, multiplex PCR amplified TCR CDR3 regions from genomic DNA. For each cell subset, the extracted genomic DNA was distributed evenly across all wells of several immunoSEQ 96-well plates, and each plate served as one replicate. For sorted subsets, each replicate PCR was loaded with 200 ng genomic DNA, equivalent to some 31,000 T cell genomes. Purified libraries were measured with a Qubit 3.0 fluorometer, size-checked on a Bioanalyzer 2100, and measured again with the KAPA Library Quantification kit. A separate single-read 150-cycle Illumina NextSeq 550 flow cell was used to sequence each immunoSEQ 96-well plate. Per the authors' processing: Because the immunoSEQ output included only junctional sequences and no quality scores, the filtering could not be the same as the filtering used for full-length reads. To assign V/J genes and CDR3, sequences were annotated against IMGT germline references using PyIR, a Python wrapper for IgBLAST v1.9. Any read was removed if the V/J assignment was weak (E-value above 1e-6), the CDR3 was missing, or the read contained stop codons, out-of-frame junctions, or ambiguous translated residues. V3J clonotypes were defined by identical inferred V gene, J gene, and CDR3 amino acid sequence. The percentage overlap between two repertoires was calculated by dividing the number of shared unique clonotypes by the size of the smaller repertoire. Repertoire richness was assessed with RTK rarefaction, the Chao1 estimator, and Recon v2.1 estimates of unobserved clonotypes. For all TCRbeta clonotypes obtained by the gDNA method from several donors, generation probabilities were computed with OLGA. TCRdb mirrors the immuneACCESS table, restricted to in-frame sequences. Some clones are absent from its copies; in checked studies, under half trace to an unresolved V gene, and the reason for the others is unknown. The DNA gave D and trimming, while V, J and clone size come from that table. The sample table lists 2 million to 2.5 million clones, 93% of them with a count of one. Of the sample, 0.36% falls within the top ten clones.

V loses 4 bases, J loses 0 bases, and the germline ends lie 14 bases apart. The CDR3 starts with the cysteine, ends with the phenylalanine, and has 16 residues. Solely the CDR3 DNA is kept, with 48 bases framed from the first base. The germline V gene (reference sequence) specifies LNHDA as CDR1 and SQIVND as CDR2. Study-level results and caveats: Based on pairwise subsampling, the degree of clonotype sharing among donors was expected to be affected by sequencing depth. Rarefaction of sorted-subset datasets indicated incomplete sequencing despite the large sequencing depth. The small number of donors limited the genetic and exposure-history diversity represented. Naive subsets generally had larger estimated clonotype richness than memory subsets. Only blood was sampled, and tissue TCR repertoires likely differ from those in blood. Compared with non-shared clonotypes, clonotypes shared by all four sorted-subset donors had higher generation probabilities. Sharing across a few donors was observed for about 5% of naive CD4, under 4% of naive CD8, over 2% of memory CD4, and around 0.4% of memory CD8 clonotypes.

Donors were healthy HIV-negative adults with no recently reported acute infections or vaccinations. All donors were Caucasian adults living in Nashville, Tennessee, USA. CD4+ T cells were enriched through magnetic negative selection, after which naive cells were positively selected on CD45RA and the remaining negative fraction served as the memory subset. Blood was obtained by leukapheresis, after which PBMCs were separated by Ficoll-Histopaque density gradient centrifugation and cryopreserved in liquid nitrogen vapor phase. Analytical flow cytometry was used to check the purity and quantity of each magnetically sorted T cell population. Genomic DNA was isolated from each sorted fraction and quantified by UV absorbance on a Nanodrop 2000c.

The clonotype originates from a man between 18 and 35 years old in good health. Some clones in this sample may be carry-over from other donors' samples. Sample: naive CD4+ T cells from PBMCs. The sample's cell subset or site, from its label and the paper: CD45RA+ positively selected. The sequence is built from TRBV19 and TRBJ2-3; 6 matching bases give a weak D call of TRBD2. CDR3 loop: CASSTPAGPSTDTQYF. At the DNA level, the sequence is TGTGCCAGTAGTACCCCGGCGGGACCCAGCACAGATACGCAGTATTTT.